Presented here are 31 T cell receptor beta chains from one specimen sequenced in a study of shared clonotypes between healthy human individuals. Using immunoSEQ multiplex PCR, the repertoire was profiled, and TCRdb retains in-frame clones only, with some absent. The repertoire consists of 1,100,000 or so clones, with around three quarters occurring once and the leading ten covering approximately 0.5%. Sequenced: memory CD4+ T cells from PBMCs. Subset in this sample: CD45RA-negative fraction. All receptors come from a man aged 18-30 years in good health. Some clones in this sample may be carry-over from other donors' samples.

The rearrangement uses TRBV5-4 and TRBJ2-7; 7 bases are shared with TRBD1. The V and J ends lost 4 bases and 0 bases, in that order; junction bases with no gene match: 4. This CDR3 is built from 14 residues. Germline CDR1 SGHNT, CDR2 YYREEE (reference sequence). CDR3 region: CASSGQENSYEQYF. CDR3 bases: TGTGCCAGCAGCGGACAGGAAAACTCCTACGAGCAGTACTTC.

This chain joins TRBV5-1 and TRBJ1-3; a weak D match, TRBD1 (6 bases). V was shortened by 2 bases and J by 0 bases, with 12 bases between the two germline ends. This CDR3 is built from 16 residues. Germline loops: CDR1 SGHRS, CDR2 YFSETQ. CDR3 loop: CASSFDRRHSGNTIYF. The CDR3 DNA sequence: TGCGCCAGCAGCTTCGACAGGAGACACTCTGGAAACACCATATATTTT. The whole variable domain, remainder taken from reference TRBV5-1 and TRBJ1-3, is KAGVTQTPRYLIKTRGQQVTLSCSPISGHRSVSWYQQTPGQGLQFLFEYFSETQRNKGNFPGRFSGRQFSNSRSEMNVSTLELGDSALYLCASSFDRRHSGNTIYFGEGSWLTVV.

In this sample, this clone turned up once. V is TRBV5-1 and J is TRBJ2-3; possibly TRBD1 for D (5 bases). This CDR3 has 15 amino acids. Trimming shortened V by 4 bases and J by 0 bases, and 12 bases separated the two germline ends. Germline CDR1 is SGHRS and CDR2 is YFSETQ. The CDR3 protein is CASSNTPGSTDTQYF. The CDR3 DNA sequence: TGCGCCAGCAGCAACACCCCAGGGAGCACAGATACGCAGTATTTT. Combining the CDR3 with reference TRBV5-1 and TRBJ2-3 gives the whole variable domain KAGVTQTPRYLIKTRGQQVTLSCSPISGHRSVSWYQQTPGQGLQFLFEYFSETQRNKGNFPGRFSGRQFSNSRSEMNVSTLELGDSALYLCASSNTPGSTDTQYFGPGTRLTVL.

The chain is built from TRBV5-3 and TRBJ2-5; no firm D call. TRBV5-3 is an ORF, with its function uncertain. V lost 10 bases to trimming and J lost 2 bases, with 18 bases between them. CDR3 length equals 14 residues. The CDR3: CALPLGMGQETQYF. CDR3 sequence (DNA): TGTGCCCTCCCGCTGGGGATGGGGCAAGAGACCCAGTACTTC.

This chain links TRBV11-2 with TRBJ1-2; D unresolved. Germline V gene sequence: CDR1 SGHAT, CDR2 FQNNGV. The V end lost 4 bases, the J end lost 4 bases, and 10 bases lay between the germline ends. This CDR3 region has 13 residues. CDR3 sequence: CASSSGRTYGYTF. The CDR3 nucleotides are TGTGCCAGCAGCTCCGGACGGACCTATGGCTACACCTTC.

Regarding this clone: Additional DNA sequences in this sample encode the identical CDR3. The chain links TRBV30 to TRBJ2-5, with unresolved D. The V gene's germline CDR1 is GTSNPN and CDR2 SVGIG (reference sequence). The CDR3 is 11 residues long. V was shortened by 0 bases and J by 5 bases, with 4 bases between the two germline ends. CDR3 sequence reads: CAWSVAETQYF. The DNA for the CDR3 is TGTGCCTGGAGTGTAGCGGAGACCCAGTACTTC.

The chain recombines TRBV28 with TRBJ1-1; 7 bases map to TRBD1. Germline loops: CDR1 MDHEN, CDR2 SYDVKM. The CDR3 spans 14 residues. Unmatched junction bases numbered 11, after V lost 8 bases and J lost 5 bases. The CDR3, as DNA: TGTGCCAGCCCCCCCCCGACAGGGAGGACTGAAGCTTTCTTT. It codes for CASPPPTGRTEAFF.

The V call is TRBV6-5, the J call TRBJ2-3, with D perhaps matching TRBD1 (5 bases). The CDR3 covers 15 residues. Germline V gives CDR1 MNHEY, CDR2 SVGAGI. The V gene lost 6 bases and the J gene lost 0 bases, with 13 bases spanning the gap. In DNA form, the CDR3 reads TGTGCCAGCAGCCGTAGGGCAGGGAGCACAGATACGCAGTATTTT. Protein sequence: CASSRRAGSTDTQYF.

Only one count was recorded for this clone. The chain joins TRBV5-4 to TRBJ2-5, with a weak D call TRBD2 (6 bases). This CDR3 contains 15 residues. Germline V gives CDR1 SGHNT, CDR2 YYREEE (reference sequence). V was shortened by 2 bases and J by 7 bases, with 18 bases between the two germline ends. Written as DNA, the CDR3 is TGTGCCAGCAGCTTAGTCCGGCGGGAAGGGATGACCCAGTACTTC. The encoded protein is CASSLVRREGMTQYF.

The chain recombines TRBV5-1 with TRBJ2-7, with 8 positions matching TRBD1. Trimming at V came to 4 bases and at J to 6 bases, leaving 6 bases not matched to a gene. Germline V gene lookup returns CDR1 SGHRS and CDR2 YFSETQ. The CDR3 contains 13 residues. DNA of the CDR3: TGCGCCAGCAGCACGACAGGGGCCGGCGAGCAGTACTTC. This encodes CASSTTGAGEQYF.

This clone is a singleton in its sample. The DNA of the CDR3 is TGTGCCAGCAGCGTAGTTACAGCGAACACTGAAGCTTTCTTT. It specifies CASSVVTANTEAFF. The chain couples TRBV9 to TRBJ1-1; D remains ambiguous. The germline CDR1 and CDR2 sequences are SGDLS and YYNGEE. The CDR3 loop spans 14 amino acids. Trimming took off 0 bases at V and 1 base at J, with 7 bases between the two ends.

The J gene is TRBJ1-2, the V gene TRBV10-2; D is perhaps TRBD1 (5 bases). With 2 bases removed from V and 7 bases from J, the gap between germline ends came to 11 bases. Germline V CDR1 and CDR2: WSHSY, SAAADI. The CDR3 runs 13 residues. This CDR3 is CASSERAGTGYTF. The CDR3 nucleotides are TGCGCCAGCAGTGAGCGGGCCGGGACTGGCTACACCTTC.

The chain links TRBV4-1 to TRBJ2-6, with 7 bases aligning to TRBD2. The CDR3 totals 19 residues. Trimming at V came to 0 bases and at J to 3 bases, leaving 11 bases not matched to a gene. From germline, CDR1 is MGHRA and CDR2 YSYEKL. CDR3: CASSQESGAESYGANVLTF. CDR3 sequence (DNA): TGCGCCAGCAGCCAAGAAAGCGGGGCCGAGTCATATGGGGCCAACGTCCTGACTTTC.

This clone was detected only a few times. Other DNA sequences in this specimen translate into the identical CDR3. DNA for the CDR3: TGTGCCAGCAGCTCAGATAGCAATCAGCCCCAGCATTTT. Protein: CASSSDSNQPQHF. The genes are TRBV27 and TRBJ1-5; no firm D call. V was trimmed by 6 bases and J by 0 bases, leaving 6 bases between them. This CDR3 is 13 amino acids long. CDR1 is MNHEY, CDR2 SMNVEV, per germline (reference sequence).

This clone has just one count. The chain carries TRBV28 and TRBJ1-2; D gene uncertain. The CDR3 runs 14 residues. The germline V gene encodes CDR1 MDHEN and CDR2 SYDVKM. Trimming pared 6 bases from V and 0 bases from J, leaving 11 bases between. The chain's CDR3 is CASRRHGTNYGYTF. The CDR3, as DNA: TGTGCCAGCAGGAGACACGGGACTAACTATGGCTACACCTTC.

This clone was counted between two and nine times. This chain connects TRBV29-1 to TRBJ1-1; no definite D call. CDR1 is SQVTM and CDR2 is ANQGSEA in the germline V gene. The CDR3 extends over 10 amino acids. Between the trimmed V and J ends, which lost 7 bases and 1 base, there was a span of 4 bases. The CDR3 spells CSGENTEAFF. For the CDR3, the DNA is TGCAGCGGAGAGAACACTGAAGCTTTCTTT.

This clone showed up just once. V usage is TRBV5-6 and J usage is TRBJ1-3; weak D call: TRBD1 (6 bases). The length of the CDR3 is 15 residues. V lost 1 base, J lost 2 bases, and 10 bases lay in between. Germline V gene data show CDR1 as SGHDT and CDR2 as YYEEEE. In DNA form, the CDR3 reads TGTGCCAGCAGCTTGTCCTGGGGGCCTGGAAACACCATATATTTT. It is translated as CASSLSWGPGNTIYF.

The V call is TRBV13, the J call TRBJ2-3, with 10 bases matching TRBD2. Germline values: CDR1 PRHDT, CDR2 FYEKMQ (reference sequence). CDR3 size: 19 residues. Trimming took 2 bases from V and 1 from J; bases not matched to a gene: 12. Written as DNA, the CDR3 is TGTGCCAGCAGCTTATTGGGTAGCGGGAGGAGAAGTGGCACAGATACGCAGTATTTT. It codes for CASSLLGSGRRSGTDTQYF.

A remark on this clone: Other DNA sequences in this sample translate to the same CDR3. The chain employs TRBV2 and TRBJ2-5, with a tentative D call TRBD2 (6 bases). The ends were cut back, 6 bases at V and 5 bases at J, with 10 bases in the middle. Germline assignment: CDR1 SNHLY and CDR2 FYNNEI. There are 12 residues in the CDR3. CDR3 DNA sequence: TGTGCCAGCAGCGAACGGGGGGAGACCCAGTACTTC. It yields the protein CASSERGETQYF.

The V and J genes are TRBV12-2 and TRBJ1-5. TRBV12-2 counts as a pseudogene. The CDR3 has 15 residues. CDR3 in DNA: TGTGCAAGTCGCTTAGCCCGTGATAATGGGGAGCCCCAGCATTTT. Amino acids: CASRLARDNGEPQHF.

CDR3 residues: CASSPHSTGELFF. The CDR3 DNA sequence: TGTGCCAGCAGCCCGCACAGCACCGGGGAGCTGTTTTTT. The V gene is TRBV7-3, the J gene TRBJ2-2; D not certain. Germline V gives CDR1 SGHTA, CDR2 FQGTGA. The V end was cut by 5 bases, the J end by 4 bases, with 8 bases between. The CDR3 has 13 amino acids. The entire variable domain, with the rest obtained from reference TRBV7-3 and TRBJ2-2, is as follows: GAGVSQTPSNKVTEKGKYVELRCDPISGHTALYWYRQSLGQGPEFLIYFQGTGAADDSGLPNDRFFAVRPEGSVSTLKIQRTERGDSAVYLCASSPHSTGELFFGEGSRLTVL.

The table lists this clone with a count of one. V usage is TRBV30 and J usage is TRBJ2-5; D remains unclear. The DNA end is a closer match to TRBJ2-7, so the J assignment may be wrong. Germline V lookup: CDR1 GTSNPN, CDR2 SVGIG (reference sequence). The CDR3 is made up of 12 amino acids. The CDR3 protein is CAWSSSRTEQYF. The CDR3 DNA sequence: TGTGCCTGGAGTTCCTCCAGGACCGAGCAGTACTTC.

The CDR3 is CASTDGFRTGSTEAFF. In DNA form, the CDR3 reads TGTGCCAGCACAGACGGATTTAGGACAGGGAGCACTGAAGCTTTCTTT. The V call is TRBV5-6, the J call TRBJ1-1, with 8 bases that match TRBD1. Looked up from germline, CDR1 is SGHDT and CDR2 is YYEEEE. V lost 6 bases to trimming and J lost 4 bases; unmatched junction nucleotides: 14. CDR3 length: 16 amino acids.

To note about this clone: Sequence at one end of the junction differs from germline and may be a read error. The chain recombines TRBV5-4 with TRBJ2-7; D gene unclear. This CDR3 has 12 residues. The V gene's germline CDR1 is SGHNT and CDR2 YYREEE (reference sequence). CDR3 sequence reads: CASSSYSFEQYF. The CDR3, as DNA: TGTGCCAGCAGCTCCTACTCCTTCGAGCAGTACTTC.

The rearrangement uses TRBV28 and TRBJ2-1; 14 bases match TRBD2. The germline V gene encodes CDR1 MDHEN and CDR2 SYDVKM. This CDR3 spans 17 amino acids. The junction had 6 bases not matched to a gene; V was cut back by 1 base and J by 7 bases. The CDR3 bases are TGTGCCAGCAGTTTATTTCGGACTAGCGGGAGGTTTAATGAGCAGTTCTTC. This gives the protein CASSLFRTSGRFNEQFF.

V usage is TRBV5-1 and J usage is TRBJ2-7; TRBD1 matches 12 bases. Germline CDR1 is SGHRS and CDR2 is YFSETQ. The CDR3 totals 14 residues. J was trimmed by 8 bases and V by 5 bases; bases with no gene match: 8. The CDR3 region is CASRPGTGGVQQYF. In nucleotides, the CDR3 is TGCGCCAGCAGACCCGGGACAGGGGGCGTCCAGCAGTACTTC.

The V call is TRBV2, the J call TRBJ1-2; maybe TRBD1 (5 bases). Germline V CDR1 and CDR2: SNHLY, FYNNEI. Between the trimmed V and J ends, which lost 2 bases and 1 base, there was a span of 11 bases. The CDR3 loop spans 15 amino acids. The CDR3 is CASSETGTDNYGYTF. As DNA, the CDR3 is TGTGCCAGCAGTGAAACCGGGACTGATAACTATGGCTACACCTTC.

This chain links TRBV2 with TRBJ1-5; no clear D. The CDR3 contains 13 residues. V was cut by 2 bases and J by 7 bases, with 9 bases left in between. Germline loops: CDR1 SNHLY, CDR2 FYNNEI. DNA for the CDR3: TGTGCCAGCAGTGAAAGCGGGATCCAGCCCCAGCATTTT. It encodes CASSESGIQPQHF.

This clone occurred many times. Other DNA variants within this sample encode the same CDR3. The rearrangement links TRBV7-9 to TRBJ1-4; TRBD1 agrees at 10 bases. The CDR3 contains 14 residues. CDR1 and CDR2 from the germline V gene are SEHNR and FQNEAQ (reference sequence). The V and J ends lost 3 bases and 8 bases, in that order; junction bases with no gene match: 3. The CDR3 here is CASSLGTGDEKLFF. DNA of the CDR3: TGTGCCAGCAGCTTGGGGACAGGGGACGAAAAACTGTTTTTT.

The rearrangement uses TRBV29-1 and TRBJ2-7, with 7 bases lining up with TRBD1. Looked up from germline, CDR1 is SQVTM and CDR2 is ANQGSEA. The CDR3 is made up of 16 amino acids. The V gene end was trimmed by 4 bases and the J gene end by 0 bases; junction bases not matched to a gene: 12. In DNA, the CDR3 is TGCAGCGTTGCGGCGCAGGGGGTGGTGAGCTCCTACGAGCAGTACTTC. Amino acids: CSVAAQGVVSSYEQYF.

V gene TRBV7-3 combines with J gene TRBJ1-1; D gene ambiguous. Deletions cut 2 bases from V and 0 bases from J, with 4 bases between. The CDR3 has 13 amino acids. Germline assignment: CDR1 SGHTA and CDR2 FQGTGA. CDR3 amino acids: CASSLQMNTEAFF. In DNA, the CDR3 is TGTGCCAGCAGCTTACAGATGAACACTGAAGCTTTCTTT.